These T cell receptor beta chains were read from a single sample in a study of CDR3 diversity in severe acne. A single record per CDR3 protein comes from TCRdb applying MiXCR to the PCR reads. The table includes about 85,000 distinct CDR3 sequences, about 48% detected once. The sample comprised blood. These receptor sequences come from a male donor in good health, serving as a control. The CDR3 runs from the conserved cysteine through the conserved F or W. D genes are given only for firm matches. Size is stated for part of the rows, as once, few or many counts, or as a class when the clone is expanded.

abundance: .; d_gene: .; v_gene: TRBV20-1; j_gene: TRBJ1-2; CDR3aa: CSAMTSYGYTF; CDR3nt: TGCAGTGCCATGACCAGCTATGGCTACACCTTC
abundance: .; d_gene: .; v_gene: TRBV9; j_gene: TRBJ2-2; CDR3aa: CASSESGTSNTGELFF; CDR3nt: TGCGCCAGCAGTGAGTCAGGGACATCGAACACCGGGGAGCTGTTTTTT
abundance: few; d_gene: .; v_gene: TRBV2; j_gene: TRBJ2-7; CDR3aa: CASSEKASSLYEQYF; CDR3nt: TGTGCCAGCAGTGAAAAGGCTAGCAGCCTCTACGAGCAGTACTTC
abundance: medium-sized; d_gene: TRBD2; v_gene: TRBV7-2; j_gene: TRBJ2-1; CDR3aa: CASSLAGLAGYNEQFF; CDR3nt: TGTGCCAGCAGCTTAGCCGGGCTAGCGGGCTACAATGAGCAGTTCTTC
abundance: medium-sized; d_gene: .; v_gene: TRBV2; j_gene: TRBJ2-3; CDR3aa: CASSRTTGGGTDTQYF; CDR3nt: TGTGCCAGCAGTAGGACCACAGGGGGGGGCACAGATACGCAGTATTTT
abundance: once; d_gene: .; v_gene: TRBV19; j_gene: TRBJ1-3; CDR3aa: CASSRSGNTIYF; CDR3nt: TGTGCCAGCAGCCGCAGTGGAAACACCATATATTTT
abundance: .; d_gene: .; v_gene: TRBV7-6; j_gene: TRBJ1-1; CDR3aa: CASSQTVGGGALYTEAFF; CDR3nt: TGTGCCAGCAGCCAAACTGTGGGGGGGGGGGCCTTATACACTGAAGCTTTCTTT
abundance: few; d_gene: TRBD1; v_gene: TRBV20-1; j_gene: TRBJ1-1; CDR3aa: CSATGTGNTEAFF; CDR3nt: TGCAGTGCTACCGGGACAGGGAACACTGAAGCTTTCTTT
abundance: few; d_gene: TRBD1; v_gene: TRBV6-6; j_gene: TRBJ1-2; CDR3aa: CASIGQGTGDYGYTF; CDR3nt: TGTGCCAGCATCGGACAGGGGACGGGGGACTATGGCTACACCTTC
abundance: .; d_gene: .; v_gene: TRBV11-1; j_gene: TRBJ2-2; CDR3aa: CASSPPAGADTGELFF; CDR3nt: TGTGCCAGCTCACCACCCGCGGGGGCGGACACCGGGGAGCTGTTTTTT
abundance: few; d_gene: .; v_gene: TRBV7-8; j_gene: TRBJ1-1; CDR3aa: CASSLSAGVNTEAFF; CDR3nt: TGTGCCAGCAGCTTATCTGCAGGGGTGAACACTGAAGCTTTCTTT
abundance: .; d_gene: .; v_gene: TRBV2; j_gene: TRBJ1-3; CDR3aa: CASSDHTGWGNQPQHFGDGTEYF; CDR3nt: .
abundance: .; d_gene: TRBD2; v_gene: TRBV9; j_gene: TRBJ2-7; CDR3aa: CASSVASGSSEQYF; CDR3nt: TGTGCCAGCAGCGTCGCTAGCGGGAGTTCCGAGCAGTACTTC
abundance: .; d_gene: .; v_gene: TRBV20-1; j_gene: TRBJ2-4; CDR3aa: CSAYGPRAKNIQYF; CDR3nt: TGCAGTGCTTACGGCCCCAGAGCCAAAAACATTCAGTACTTC
abundance: few; d_gene: .; v_gene: TRBV7-7; j_gene: TRBJ2-5; CDR3aa: CATGRETQYF; CDR3nt: TGTGCCACGGGTAGGGAGACCCAGTACTTC
abundance: .; d_gene: TRBD1; v_gene: TRBV20-1; j_gene: TRBJ2-7; CDR3aa: CSARDGTVKFPRGSGQYF; CDR3nt: TGCAGTGCTAGAGATGGGACAGTCAAATTCCCCAGAGGCAGTGGGCAGTACTTC
abundance: .; d_gene: .; v_gene: TRBV6-5; j_gene: TRBJ2-4; CDR3aa: CASSYSSGYGSGAKNIQYF; CDR3nt: TGTGCCAGCAGTTACTCATCAGGGTATGGGTCTGGGGCCAAAAACATTCAGTACTTC
abundance: many; d_gene: .; v_gene: TRBV5-6; j_gene: TRBJ2-5; CDR3aa: CASSFGRGGETQYF; CDR3nt: TGTGCCAGCAGCTTTGGCAGGGGCGGGGAGACCCAGTACTTC
abundance: .; d_gene: TRBD2; v_gene: TRBV7-8; j_gene: TRBJ2-5; CDR3aa: CASSLVPSGARGAQYF; CDR3nt: TGTGCCAGCAGCTTGGTTCCTAGCGGGGCTAGGGGGGCCCAGTACTTC
abundance: .; d_gene: TRBD2; v_gene: TRBV29-1; j_gene: TRBJ2-1; CDR3aa: CSVIAGGSEQFF; CDR3nt: TGCAGCGTTATAGCGGGAGGAAGTGAGCAGTTCTTC
abundance: .; d_gene: .; v_gene: TRBV25-1; j_gene: TRBJ2-3; CDR3aa: CASSEARGIGNQPQYF; CDR3nt: TGTGCCAGCAGTGAAGCGAGGGGGATTGGCAATCAGCCCCAGTATTTT
abundance: .; d_gene: .; v_gene: TRBV19; j_gene: TRBJ2-2; CDR3aa: CASSQGLGELFF; CDR3nt: TGTGCCAGTAGCCAGGGACTCGGGGAGCTGTTTTTT
abundance: .; d_gene: TRBD2; v_gene: TRBV10-3; j_gene: TRBJ2-1; CDR3aa: CAISGTSGKLDEQFF; CDR3nt: TGTGCCATCAGCGGGACTAGCGGGAAATTGGATGAGCAGTTCTTC
abundance: few; d_gene: .; v_gene: TRBV29-1; j_gene: TRBJ1-4; CDR3aa: CSVVGGANEKLFF; CDR3nt: TGCAGCGTTGTTGGGGGGGCTAATGAAAAACTGTTTTTT
abundance: .; d_gene: .; v_gene: TRBV7-8; j_gene: TRBJ2-7; CDR3aa: CASSFKRISSSEQYF; CDR3nt: TGTGCCAGCAGCTTTAAGAGGATAAGCTCCTCTGAGCAGTACTTC
abundance: medium-sized; d_gene: .; v_gene: TRBV11-2; j_gene: TRBJ2-7; CDR3aa: CASSLDWELAEQYF; CDR3nt: TGTGCCAGCAGCTTAGATTGGGAACTAGCCGAGCAGTACTTC
abundance: few; d_gene: .; v_gene: TRBV2; j_gene: TRBJ1-1; CDR3aa: CASSEMGPGQENTEAFF; CDR3nt: TGTGCCAGCAGTGAAATGGGGCCGGGACAAGAGAACACTGAAGCTTTCTTT
abundance: .; d_gene: TRBD2; v_gene: TRBV24-1; j_gene: TRBJ2-6; CDR3aa: CATSDGGASAGANVLTF; CDR3nt: TGTGCCACCAGTGACGGGGGGGCGTCGGCTGGGGCCAACGTCCTGACTTTC
abundance: .; d_gene: .; v_gene: TRBV9; j_gene: TRBJ1-5; CDR3aa: CASSVGGNNQPQHF; CDR3nt: TGTGCCAGCAGCGTCGGGGGTAACAATCAGCCCCAGCATTTT
abundance: .; d_gene: .; v_gene: TRBV29-1; j_gene: TRBJ1-1; CDR3aa: CSVEVAIRNTEAFF; CDR3nt: TGCAGCGTTGAGGTAGCGATTCGGAACACTGAAGCTTTCTTT
abundance: .; d_gene: .; v_gene: TRBV6-5; j_gene: TRBJ2-2; CDR3aa: CASSDSQAGSGELFF; CDR3nt: TGTGCCAGCAGTGACTCGCAGGCTGGTTCCGGGGAGCTGTTTTTT
abundance: many; d_gene: TRBD1; v_gene: TRBV19; j_gene: TRBJ1-5; CDR3aa: CATIPTGYEIQPQHF; CDR3nt: TGTGCCACCATACCGACAGGGTACGAGATCCAGCCCCAGCATTTT
abundance: many; d_gene: TRBD1; v_gene: TRBV6-6; j_gene: TRBJ1-5; CDR3aa: CASSYSAGGVYQPQHF; CDR3nt: TGTGCCAGCAGTTACTCGGCAGGGGGGGTTTATCAGCCCCAGCATTTT
abundance: many; d_gene: .; v_gene: TRBV9; j_gene: TRBJ2-2; CDR3aa: CASNEPSFPGELFF; CDR3nt: TGTGCCAGCAACGAACCTTCTTTTCCCGGGGAGCTGTTTTTT
abundance: .; d_gene: .; v_gene: TRBV20-1; j_gene: TRBJ1-2; CDR3aa: CGVRGGQPQHFGDGTGWSGYTF; CDR3nt: .
abundance: once; d_gene: TRBD1; v_gene: TRBV7-9; j_gene: TRBJ2-1; CDR3aa: CASSLASGQGTYDEQFF; CDR3nt: TGTGCCAGCAGCTTAGCGAGTGGACAGGGTACCTACGATGAGCAGTTCTTC
abundance: few; d_gene: TRBD2; v_gene: TRBV20-1; j_gene: TRBJ2-7; CDR3aa: CSARDRGRAYEQYF; CDR3nt: TGCAGTGCTAGAGATCGGGGGAGGGCCTACGAGCAGTACTTC
abundance: .; d_gene: .; v_gene: TRBV13; j_gene: TRBJ2-7; CDR3aa: CASSLEKGQRWDSLLGTEQYF; CDR3nt: TGTGCCAGCAGCTTGGAGAAGGGACAGAGGTGGGACTCTCTCCTTGGTACCGAGCAGTACTTC
abundance: .; d_gene: TRBD2; v_gene: TRBV20-1; j_gene: TRBJ2-7; CDR3aa: CSANGLAGDYEQYF; CDR3nt: TGCAGTGCTAATGGACTAGCGGGAGACTACGAGCAGTACTTC
abundance: medium-sized; d_gene: .; v_gene: TRBV2; j_gene: TRBJ2-2; CDR3aa: CASRMGSGNTGELFF; CDR3nt: TGTGCCAGTAGAATGGGTAGCGGGAACACCGGGGAGCTGTTTTTT
abundance: .; d_gene: .; v_gene: TRBV20-1; j_gene: TRBJ1-2; CDR3aa: CSARETRVGYTF; CDR3nt: TGCAGTGCACGAGAGACAAGGGTAGGCTACACCTTC
abundance: .; d_gene: .; v_gene: TRBV25-1; j_gene: TRBJ1-5; CDR3aa: CASSLEWSNQPQHF; CDR3nt: TGTGCCAGCAGCCTCGAGTGGAGCAATCAGCCCCAGCATTTT
abundance: .; d_gene: .; v_gene: TRBV12-3/TRBV12-4; j_gene: TRBJ1-1; CDR3aa: CASSLIGGDTEAFF; CDR3nt: TGTGCCAGCAGTTTAATCGGGGGCGACACTGAAGCTTTCTTT
abundance: .; d_gene: .; v_gene: TRBV4-1; j_gene: TRBJ1-2; CDR3aa: CASSQAPVVYGYTF; CDR3nt: TGCGCCAGCAGCCAAGCACCGGTCGTGTATGGCTACACCTTC
abundance: many; d_gene: .; v_gene: TRBV7-2; j_gene: TRBJ2-7; CDR3aa: CASSLGPRDYEQYF; CDR3nt: TGTGCCAGCAGCTTAGGCCCCAGAGACTACGAGCAGTACTTC
abundance: .; d_gene: .; v_gene: TRBV20-1; j_gene: TRBJ2-5; CDR3aa: CSAARQRGGETQYF; CDR3nt: TGCAGCGCTGCTCGACAGCGAGGAGGAGAGACCCAGTACTTC
abundance: few; d_gene: TRBD1; v_gene: TRBV9; j_gene: TRBJ1-1; CDR3aa: CASSPTTTGVAFF; CDR3nt: TGTGCCAGCAGCCCAACCACGACAGGGGTGGCTTTCTTT
abundance: .; d_gene: TRBD2; v_gene: TRBV5-1; j_gene: TRBJ2-7; CDR3aa: CASSWTSEERQDEQYF; CDR3nt: TGCGCCAGCAGCTGGACTAGCGAGGAGAGGCAGGACGAGCAGTACTTC
abundance: medium-sized; d_gene: .; v_gene: TRBV7-2; j_gene: TRBJ1-3; CDR3aa: CASSLPGSSGNTIYF; CDR3nt: TGTGCCAGCAGCTTACCCGGAAGCTCTGGAAACACCATATATTTT
abundance: few; d_gene: .; v_gene: TRBV6-5; j_gene: TRBJ2-7; CDR3aa: CASSYSKGHEQYF; CDR3nt: TGTGCCAGCAGTTACTCGAAGGGGCACGAGCAGTACTTC
abundance: .; d_gene: .; v_gene: TRBV7-6; j_gene: TRBJ1-1; CDR3aa: CASKGDVGAALF; CDR3nt: TGTGCCAGCAAGGGGGACGTCGGTGCAGCCCTCTTT
abundance: .; d_gene: TRBD1; v_gene: TRBV20-1; j_gene: TRBJ1-5; CDR3aa: CSAHRVGQGGRPQHF; CDR3nt: TGCAGTGCTCATCGCGTGGGACAGGGGGGTCGGCCCCAGCATTTT
abundance: many; d_gene: .; v_gene: TRBV6-5; j_gene: TRBJ2-3; CDR3aa: CASSWGGTDTQYF; CDR3nt: TGTGCCAGCAGTTGGGGCGGCACAGATACGCAGTATTTT
abundance: once; d_gene: .; v_gene: TRBV11-2; j_gene: TRBJ2-2; CDR3aa: CASSPASSNTGELFF; CDR3nt: TGTGCCAGCTCACCGGCCAGCTCGAACACCGGGGAGCTGTTTTTT
abundance: few; d_gene: .; v_gene: TRBV2; j_gene: TRBJ1-6; CDR3aa: CASSWGGLDNSPLHF; CDR3nt: TGTGCCAGCAGTTGGGGGGGACTAGATAATTCACCCCTCCACTTT